This is a list of T cell receptor beta chains from one sample in a study of Graves' ophthalmopathy and Graves' hyperthyroidism. In TCRdb, the multiplex PCR reads were re-called with MiXCR into one record per CDR3 protein. The sample carries about 550,000 distinct CDR3 sequences, under 45% recorded once. Sequencing used peripheral blood or thyroid tissue (not recorded which). The receptors were sampled from an adult man with Graves' hyperthyroidism. CDR3s include the opening cysteine and the closing phenylalanine or tryptophan. The D gene is left open where the match is weak. Part of the rows lack a size; the others show once, few, many or a class for expanded clones.

DNA	CDR3	V	J	D	length	size
TGTGCCATCAGTGCTGGCGGACTCACTGAAGCTTTCTTT	CAISAGGLTEAFF	TRBV10-3	TRBJ1-1	-	13	-
TGTGCCAGCAGCAAAGGGTTCCCCACGAACACCGGGGAGCTGTTTTTT	CASSKGFPTNTGELFF	TRBV7-2	TRBJ2-2	-	16	few
TGTGCCAGCCAAGGTGGGGCCAACGTCCTGACTTTC	CASQGGANVLTF	TRBV2	TRBJ2-6	-	12	-
TGTGCCAGCAGACCTACAGGGGGCGGCTACGAGCAGTACTTC	CASRPTGGGYEQYF	TRBV7-9	TRBJ2-7	TRBD1	14	-
TGTGCCAGCAGGGGGACAGGGACAAACACTGAAGCTTTCTTT	CASRGTGTNTEAFF	TRBV6-5	TRBJ1-1	TRBD1	14	many
TGTGCCAGCTCACCCAGGACCCAAGAGACCCAGTACTTC	CASSPRTQETQYF	TRBV18	TRBJ2-5	-	13	-
TGTGCCAGTAGTACTTTGACTAGCGGGAGAATCGGGAACACCGGGGAGCTGTTTTTT	CASSTLTSGRIGNTGELFF	TRBV19	TRBJ2-2	TRBD2	19	-
TGTGCCAGTAGTTCGTCGTCCCTCACCCTCTACGAGCAGTACTTC	CASSSSSLTLYEQYF	TRBV19	TRBJ2-7	-	15	few
TGTGCCAGCAGCATACGGACAGGGGGCGGGTCAGATACGCAGTATTTT	CASSIRTGGGSDTQYF	TRBV7-6	TRBJ2-3	TRBD1	16	many
TGTGCCAGCAGGGAACAAGGACACCCAAACACTGAAGCTTTCTTT	CASREQGHPNTEAFF	TRBV6-1	TRBJ1-1	-	15	many
TGTGCCAGCAGCCCCCCTCGGGCAGGCTATGGCTACACCTTC	CASSPPRAGYGYTF	TRBV2	TRBJ1-2	-	14	-
TGCGCCAGCACGGCGGGGGGGAACTATGGCTACACCTTC	CASTAGGNYGYTF	TRBV5-1	TRBJ1-2	-	13	many
TGTGCCAGCACCCCGGGGACAGGGAACTATGGCTACACCTTC	CASTPGTGNYGYTF	TRBV9	TRBJ1-2	TRBD1	14	-
TGTGCCACCAGTGACGGGACAGGGGGGTATGAGCAGTTCTTC	CATSDGTGGYEQFF	TRBV24-1	TRBJ2-1	TRBD1	14	-
TGTGCCAGCAAACGGGGATTGGGCCCATCTGGAAACACCATATATTTT	CASKRGLGPSGNTIYF	TRBV2	TRBJ1-3	-	16	-
TGTGCCAGCAGTTCAGGGTGGTATCAGCCCCAGCATTTT	CASSSGWYQPQHF	TRBV12-3/TRBV12-4	TRBJ1-5	-	13	many
TGTGCCACCTTGGACGCGGGTGAAGCTTTCTTT	CATLDAGEAFF	TRBV15	TRBJ1-1	-	11	many
TGTGCCAGCTCACCACCGTCCGGTCCTAACTATGGCTACACCTTC	CASSPPSGPNYGYTF	TRBV18	TRBJ1-2	-	15	-
TGCGCCAGCAGCTTGGCCGGCACGATCCCTTACGAGCAGTACTTC	CASSLAGTIPYEQYF	TRBV5-1	TRBJ2-7	-	15	many
TGTGCCAGCAGAGCCGGGACAGATAGCCAAGAGACCCAGTACTTC	CASRAGTDSQETQYF	TRBV7-7	TRBJ2-5	TRBD1	15	-
TGTGCCAGCAGCTTACCCCGGGACGACGCGAACACCGGGGAGCTGTTTTTT	CASSLPRDDANTGELFF	TRBV7-8	TRBJ2-2	-	17	many
TGTGCCAGCAGCGTAGTGGCGGAGAACACTGAAGCTTTCTTT	CASSVVAENTEAFF	TRBV9	TRBJ1-1	-	14	-
TGTGCCAGCAGCTTATGGACAGGGGGCAACTATGGCTACACCTTC	CASSLWTGGNYGYTF	TRBV7-2	TRBJ1-2	TRBD1	15	-
TGTGCCAGCAGCGTAGACCCCGAGGCCGGAGGCACAGATACGCAGTATTTT	CASSVDPEAGGTDTQYF	TRBV13	TRBJ2-3	-	17	-
TGCAGTGCTATTACAGGGGTTTGGAAGGACACTGAAGCTTTCTTT	CSAITGVWKDTEAFF	TRBV20-1	TRBJ1-1	TRBD1	15	many
TGTGCCAGCAGCCAGGGACAGGGGACCCAGTACTTC	CASSQGQGTQYF	TRBV7-4	TRBJ2-5	TRBD1	12	-
TGTGCCAGCAGCGGCACTGTCGGGACTACCCACAATGAGCAGTTCTTC	CASSGTVGTTHNEQFF	TRBV2	TRBJ2-1	TRBD2	16	few
TGCAGCGTTGACGGGGGATCCCCCACGAGCACCGGGGAGCTGTTTTTT	CSVDGGSPTSTGELFF	TRBV29-1	TRBJ2-2	-	16	-
TGTGCCAGCAGTCAAAATACAGGGGAGGTAGCTTTCTTT	CASSQNTGEVAFF	TRBV12-3/TRBV12-4	TRBJ1-1	TRBD1	13	many
TGCAGTGCTAGTTCAGGGGACAATCAGCCCCAGCATTTT	CSASSGDNQPQHF	TRBV20-1	TRBJ1-5	-	13	once
TGTGCCACCAGTGATTCGGGACAGGGGTGGCCTCAGCCCCAGCATTTT	CATSDSGQGWPQPQHF	TRBV24-1	TRBJ1-5	TRBD1	16	many
TGCGCCAGCAGCCAAGGAGGACAGGGCAGTTTGACAAGTGGCTACACCTTC	CASSQGGQGSLTSGYTF	TRBV4-1	TRBJ1-2	TRBD1	17	many
TGTGCCAGCAGCTGGTCGATGTACGACTCACCCCTCCACTTT	CASSWSMYDSPLHF	TRBV7-2	TRBJ1-6	-	14	many
TGTGCCAGCAGACAACAGGGGGCGGACTATGGCTACACCTTC	CASRQQGADYGYTF	TRBV2	TRBJ1-2	TRBD1	14	many
TGTGCCAGCAGCTTGGTTAGCGCGAGCACCGGGGAGCTGTTTTTT	CASSLVSASTGELFF	TRBV5-8	TRBJ2-2	-	15	many
TGCAGCGTTGTGGCTAGCGGGACTAGCACAGATACGCAGTATTTT	CSVVASGTSTDTQYF	TRBV29-1	TRBJ2-3	TRBD2	15	-
TGTGCCAGCATGGGGGCAACAGGGATCTACGAGCAGTACTTC	CASMGATGIYEQYF	TRBV2	TRBJ2-7	-	14	many